A selection of T cell receptor beta chains follows, all from one sample in a study of T cell changes during pregnancy in multiple sclerosis. Libraries were prepared by immunoSEQ multiplex PCR; TCRdb keeps only in-frame clonotypes and omits some of them. The table shows under 40,000 clones, with about nine tenths occurring only once. Here the sequenced sample was CD8+ T cells from peripheral blood mononuclear cells, taken in the first trimester of pregnancy. The receptors stem from a female donor with multiple sclerosis, enrolled in a pregnancy study. CDR3s include the opening cysteine and the closing phenylalanine or tryptophan. The D gene is left open where the match is weak. Clone size is shown for a subset of rows, as once, few, many or a class of expanded clone.

.,TRBV28,.,TRBJ2-3,TGTGCCAGCAGCCAAACCCGCGGAGGCACAGATACGCAGTATTTT,CASSQTRGGTDTQYF
.,TRBV6-5,TRBD2,TRBJ2-1,TGTGCCAGCAGTGGGTCTAGCGGGCCCTACAATGAGCAGTTCTTC,CASSGSSGPYNEQFF
.,TRBV28,.,TRBJ2-1,TGTGCCAGCAGTTTACTCGGTTCACGGAGGGATGAGCAGTTCTTC,CASSLLGSRRDEQFF
.,TRBV7-6,.,TRBJ2-3,TGTGCCAGCAGCTTAGCAGGAGGGGCAGATACGCAGTATTTT,CASSLAGGADTQYF
.,TRBV9,.,TRBJ1-1,TGTGCCAGCAGCGTAGCTACTGAGAACACTGAAGCTTTCTTT,CASSVATENTEAFF
.,TRBV9,.,TRBJ2-7,TGTGCCAGCAGCGTGGCAGGACTATCCGACGAGCAGTACTTC,CASSVAGLSDEQYF
.,TRBV2,.,TRBJ1-5,TGTGCCAGCAGCTTCGACGGGAATGGTCAGCCCCAGCATTTT,CASSFDGNGQPQHF
.,TRBV5-1,.,TRBJ2-7,TGCGCCAGCGGAGGGACTGCCTCCTACGAGCAGTACTTC,CASGGTASYEQYF
.,TRBV6-1,.,TRBJ1-1,TGTGCCAGCAGTGAGGGGGACATGAACACTGAAGCTTTCTTT,CASSEGDMNTEAFF
.,TRBV7-9,TRBD1,TRBJ1-1,TGTGCCAGCAGCTTAGTGGGACAGGACACTGAAGCTTTCTTT,CASSLVGQDTEAFF
.,TRBV27,.,TRBJ2-7,TGTGCCAGCAGTTTATCGGCGGTATACGAGCAGTACTTC,CASSLSAVYEQYF
few,TRBV7-9,.,TRBJ1-1,TGTGCCAGCAGCCCCGCAGGCTGGGTCACTGAAGCTTTCTTT,CASSPAGWVTEAFF
once,TRBV5-5,TRBD1,TRBJ1-5,TGTGCCAGCAGCCTCGGGACAGGGGTAGGTCAGCCCCAGCATTTT,CASSLGTGVGQPQHF
.,TRBV27,.,TRBJ2-5,TGTGCCAGCAGCCCGGGAGAAGGAGAGACCCAGTACTTC,CASSPGEGETQYF
.,TRBV28,.,TRBJ2-2,TGTGCCAGCAGTCTAGACAGGTTCACCGGGGAGCTGTTTTTT,CASSLDRFTGELFF
.,TRBV27,.,TRBJ2-7,TGTGCCAGCAGATGGGTCGGGACAATCCCGAGCTCCTACGAGCAGTACTTC,CASRWVGTIPSSYEQYF
.,TRBV9,TRBD1,TRBJ1-2,TGTGCCAGCAGCGTAGGTCAGGGGGATTTCTTGGGCTACACCTTC,CASSVGQGDFLGYTF
.,TRBV5-1,TRBD1,TRBJ2-1,TGCGCCAGCAGCCCCGTAGGGGGCGGGCAGAACAATGAGCAGTTCTTC,CASSPVGGGQNNEQFF
.,TRBV9,.,TRBJ1-5,TGTGCCAGCAGCGTAGGGGCTAATAGCAATCAGCCCCAGCATTTT,CASSVGANSNQPQHF
.,TRBV7-9,TRBD2,TRBJ2-3,TGTGCCAGCAGTAGGGCGGGAGGGACGTATACGCAGTATTTT,CASSRAGGTYTQYF
once,TRBV19,TRBD2,TRBJ2-3,TGTGCCAGTAGTTACTCCGGGACTAGCGGGGGATTGGAATCAGATACGCAGTATTTT,CASSYSGTSGGLESDTQYF
.,TRBV5-4,TRBD2,TRBJ2-7,TGTGCCAGCAGCTTACCGTCTAGCGGGCGTTTCTACGAGCAGTACTTC,CASSLPSSGRFYEQYF
.,TRBV5-4,.,TRBJ1-1,TGTGCCAGCACTCCTATAGGACAGAACACTGAAGCTTTCTTT,CASTPIGQNTEAFF
.,TRBV5-4,.,TRBJ2-5,TGTGCCAGCAGCGACTGGACAGAAGAGACCCAGTACTTC,CASSDWTEETQYF
.,TRBV11-2,.,TRBJ1-1,TGTGCCAGCAGCTACGAAACAGGGCTTTACACTGAAGCTTTCTTT,CASSYETGLYTEAFF
.,TRBV14,TRBD2,TRBJ2-3,TGTGCCAGCAGCTCAACGGTACTAGCGGGGCATGCAGATACGCAGTATTTT,CASSSTVLAGHADTQYF
.,TRBV4-2,.,TRBJ2-2,TGTGCCAGCAGCCAAGACCCGGACAGTTCGAACACCGGGGAGCTGTTTTTT,CASSQDPDSSNTGELFF
.,TRBV2,.,TRBJ1-2,TGTGCCAGCAGTGAAAGGCTGCAGTCGGAGGATGGCTACACCTTC,CASSERLQSEDGYTF
.,TRBV2,TRBD2,TRBJ2-7,TGTGCCAGCAGCCCGGGGGGACTACGGAGAGAGCAGTACTTC,CASSPGGLRREQYF
.,TRBV7-9,.,TRBJ1-4,TGTGCCAGCAGCTCCCCAGGGAGGGCTAATGAAAAACTGTTTTTT,CASSSPGRANEKLFF
once,TRBV11-2,.,TRBJ2-7,TGTGCCAGCAGCTTAACCCTGGGGACTTTATACGAGCAGTACTTC,CASSLTLGTLYEQYF
.,TRBV4-2,TRBD2,TRBJ2-1,TGTGCCAGCAGCCGAGAGGCGGGAGACCACAATGAGCAGTTCTTC,CASSREAGDHNEQFF
.,TRBV27,TRBD1,TRBJ1-2,TGTGCCAGCAGTTTACGGACAGGGTATTATGGCTACACCTTC,CASSLRTGYYGYTF
few,TRBV7-9,TRBD1,TRBJ1-2,TGTGCCAGCAGCCAGACGGGACAGGGCTATGGCTACACCTTC,CASSQTGQGYGYTF
.,TRBV28,TRBD2,TRBJ2-2,TGTGCCAGCAGTTTTATCGGTAGCGGGGGGGAGCTGTTTTTT,CASSFIGSGGELFF
.,TRBV6-5,TRBD2,TRBJ2-3,TGTGCCAGCAGTCTGGCTAGCGGGAGTTCAGATACGCAGTATTTT,CASSLASGSSDTQYF
.,TRBV6-6,TRBD2,TRBJ2-7,TGTGCCAGCAGTTACTCCGCGGGGGGTGCTTACGAGCAGTACTTC,CASSYSAGGAYEQYF
.,TRBV29-1,.,TRBJ1-2,TGCAGCGTTGAAGCTGCAGGGTACAACTATGGCTACACCTTC,CSVEAAGYNYGYTF
.,TRBV7-6,TRBD1,TRBJ2-7,TGTGCCAGCAGCCTGCTGGGACAGGGGGCAAACGAGCAGTACTTC,CASSLLGQGANEQYF
.,TRBV27,TRBD1,TRBJ2-2,TGTGCCAGCAGTTTATCGATCGGGGACAGGGGGCCGACCGGGGAGCTGTTTTTT,CASSLSIGDRGPTGELFF
.,TRBV5-1,TRBD2,TRBJ2-3,TGCGCCAGCAGCCCCGGGACTAGCGTCAATCCCCTCCCAGATACGCAGTATTTT,CASSPGTSVNPLPDTQYF
.,TRBV13,TRBD1,TRBJ1-1,TGTGCCAGCAGCCGACAGGGGTGGACTGAAGCTTTCTTT,CASSRQGWTEAFF